Listed below are T cell receptor beta chains from one sample, sequenced in a study of blood T cell repertoires in COVID-19. Clones were read by immunoSEQ multiplex PCR, and TCRdb kept only the in-frame ones, dropping some. This sample has some 97,000 clones; 88% occur once, and the top ten carry under 7%. What was sequenced was peripheral blood. Source of these receptors: a woman aged 60-75 years with acute or convalescent COVID-19. Each CDR3 is given with its conserved first and last residue. A D gene is named only where the DNA matches it firmly. Part of the rows lack a size; the others show once, few, many or a class for expanded clones.

abundance: -; j_gene: TRBJ2-5; v_gene: TRBV7-2; d_gene: TRBD2; CDR3aa: CASSFTGTSGRETQYF; CDR3nt: TGTGCCAGCAGTTTCACCGGGACTAGCGGGAGGGAGACCCAGTACTTC
abundance: -; j_gene: TRBJ1-2; v_gene: TRBV11-2; d_gene: -; CDR3aa: CASSLAGFYGYTF; CDR3nt: TGTGCCAGCAGCTTGGCAGGTTTCTATGGCTACACCTTC
abundance: -; j_gene: TRBJ1-2; v_gene: TRBV3-1/TRBV3-2; d_gene: -; CDR3aa: CASSQVEVAYGYTF; CDR3nt: TGTGCCAGCAGCCAAGTCGAGGTTGCCTATGGCTACACCTTC
abundance: -; j_gene: TRBJ2-1; v_gene: TRBV7-7; d_gene: -; CDR3aa: CASSSFLDNEQFF; CDR3nt: TGTGCTAGCAGCTCCTTCCTAGACAATGAGCAGTTCTTC
abundance: -; j_gene: TRBJ2-2; v_gene: TRBV5-1; d_gene: -; CDR3aa: CASSLPGSLNTGELFF; CDR3nt: TGCGCCAGCAGCTTGCCAGGCAGCCTGAACACCGGGGAGCTGTTTTTT
abundance: -; j_gene: TRBJ2-1; v_gene: TRBV20-1; d_gene: TRBD2; CDR3aa: CSASGTSGTYNEQFF; CDR3nt: TGCAGTGCGAGTGGGACTAGCGGGACCTACAATGAGCAGTTCTTC
abundance: -; j_gene: TRBJ2-3; v_gene: TRBV19; d_gene: -; CDR3aa: CASSIVGRGMQGQGDTQYF; CDR3nt: TGTGCCAGTAGTATAGTCGGAAGGGGGATGCAGGGACAAGGAGATACGCAGTATTTT
abundance: -; j_gene: TRBJ1-2; v_gene: TRBV5-1; d_gene: TRBD1; CDR3aa: CASSPGTEGYGYTF; CDR3nt: TGCGCCAGCAGCCCCGGGACAGAGGGCTATGGCTACACCTTC
abundance: few; j_gene: TRBJ1-3; v_gene: TRBV5-3; d_gene: -; CDR3aa: CARSSSTDDSGNTIYF; CDR3nt: TGTGCCAGAAGCTCCTCGACAGATGACTCTGGAAACACCATATATTTT
abundance: -; j_gene: TRBJ1-3; v_gene: TRBV4-1; d_gene: TRBD1; CDR3aa: CASRGQGANGNTIYF; CDR3nt: TGCGCCAGCAGAGGACAGGGGGCGAACGGAAACACCATATATTTT
abundance: -; j_gene: TRBJ2-1; v_gene: TRBV28; d_gene: -; CDR3aa: CASSLSLTRREQFF; CDR3nt: TGTGCCAGCAGTTTATCCCTGACTAGACGCGAGCAGTTCTTC
abundance: -; j_gene: TRBJ2-5; v_gene: TRBV19; d_gene: TRBD2; CDR3aa: CASSMGLGETQYF; CDR3nt: TGTGCCAGTAGTATGGGACTAGGAGAGACCCAGTACTTC
abundance: once; j_gene: TRBJ2-1; v_gene: TRBV6-6; d_gene: -; CDR3aa: CASSHEPYNEQFF; CDR3nt: TGTGCCAGCAGCCACGAGCCCTACAATGAGCAGTTCTTC
abundance: -; j_gene: TRBJ2-7; v_gene: TRBV29-1; d_gene: -; CDR3aa: CSVEGGRGQGAYEQYF; CDR3nt: TGCAGCGTTGAGGGGGGTCGAGGGCAGGGAGCCTACGAGCAGTACTTC
abundance: few; j_gene: TRBJ2-6; v_gene: TRBV7-8; d_gene: TRBD2; CDR3aa: CASSSTAGVSGANVLTF; CDR3nt: TGTGCCAGCAGCTCGACAGCGGGAGTTTCTGGGGCCAACGTCCTGACTTTC
abundance: -; j_gene: TRBJ2-2; v_gene: TRBV24-1; d_gene: -; CDR3aa: CATRGGVDGTGELFF; CDR3nt: TGTGCCACCCGGGGCGGGGTTGATGGCACCGGGGAGCTGTTTTTT
abundance: -; j_gene: TRBJ2-1; v_gene: TRBV10-2; d_gene: TRBD2; CDR3aa: CASATSGSADEQFF; CDR3nt: TGCGCCAGCGCGACTAGCGGGAGCGCCGATGAGCAGTTCTTC
abundance: -; j_gene: TRBJ2-3; v_gene: TRBV6-1; d_gene: TRBD2; CDR3aa: CASSEVLAGGRNTQYF; CDR3nt: TGTGCCAGCAGTGAAGTACTAGCGGGAGGTAGGAATACGCAGTATTTT
abundance: -; j_gene: TRBJ2-5; v_gene: TRBV6-5; d_gene: -; CDR3aa: CASSDRGLLEETQYF; CDR3nt: TGTGCCAGCAGCGACCGAGGACTATTGGAAGAGACCCAGTACTTC
abundance: -; j_gene: TRBJ1-5; v_gene: TRBV28; d_gene: TRBD1; CDR3aa: CASSLIQGAGQPQHF; CDR3nt: TGTGCCAGCAGCCTTATCCAGGGGGCAGGGCAGCCCCAGCATTTT
abundance: -; j_gene: TRBJ2-3; v_gene: TRBV28; d_gene: TRBD2; CDR3aa: CASSLPSGSGDTQYF; CDR3nt: TGTGCCAGCAGTTTACCTAGCGGGAGTGGAGATACGCAGTATTTT
abundance: -; j_gene: TRBJ2-2; v_gene: TRBV28; d_gene: TRBD2; CDR3aa: CASHLGGSGFLAGELFF; CDR3nt: TGTGCCAGCCATCTGGGTGGTAGCGGGTTCCTCGCCGGGGAGCTGTTTTTT
abundance: -; j_gene: TRBJ2-7; v_gene: TRBV5-1; d_gene: -; CDR3aa: CASSLVQRSSYEQYF; CDR3nt: TGCGCCAGCAGCTTGGTTCAGAGGAGCTCCTACGAGCAGTACTTC
abundance: -; j_gene: TRBJ2-1; v_gene: TRBV7-3; d_gene: -; CDR3aa: CASSTQGGYYNEQFF; CDR3nt: TGTGCCAGCAGCACCCAAGGGGGTTACTACAATGAGCAGTTCTTC
abundance: -; j_gene: TRBJ1-5; v_gene: TRBV30; d_gene: TRBD1; CDR3aa: CAWSSRTGLNQPQHF; CDR3nt: TGTGCCTGGAGTTCGAGGACAGGGCTCAATCAGCCCCAGCATTTT
abundance: -; j_gene: TRBJ1-5; v_gene: TRBV19; d_gene: -; CDR3aa: CATSLTGFNQPQHF; CDR3nt: TGTGCCACTTCGCTCACAGGGTTCAATCAGCCCCAGCATTTT
abundance: -; j_gene: TRBJ2-5; v_gene: TRBV4-2; d_gene: -; CDR3aa: CASSQDSGAETQYF; CDR3nt: TGTGCCAGCAGCCAAGATTCAGGGGCAGAGACCCAGTACTTC
abundance: -; j_gene: TRBJ1-5; v_gene: TRBV6-5; d_gene: -; CDR3aa: CASSSGGNQPQHF; CDR3nt: TGTGCCAGCAGTTCAGGGGGCAATCAGCCCCAGCATTTT
abundance: -; j_gene: TRBJ2-2; v_gene: TRBV2; d_gene: -; CDR3aa: CASTSGPPETGELFF; CDR3nt: TGTGCCAGCACCAGCGGCCCCCCGGAAACCGGGGAGCTGTTTTTT
abundance: -; j_gene: TRBJ2-1; v_gene: TRBV12-3/TRBV12-4; d_gene: TRBD2; CDR3aa: CASSPGGGNEQFF; CDR3nt: TGTGCCAGCAGTCCCGGGGGGGGCAATGAGCAGTTCTTC
abundance: -; j_gene: TRBJ1-1; v_gene: TRBV6-5; d_gene: -; CDR3aa: CASTSWRGEAFF; CDR3nt: TGTGCCAGCACCTCCTGGAGGGGCGAAGCTTTCTTT
abundance: -; j_gene: TRBJ2-1; v_gene: TRBV28; d_gene: TRBD2; CDR3aa: CASSLWAGGSYNEQFF; CDR3nt: TGTGCCAGCAGTTTATGGGCGGGAGGCTCCTACAATGAGCAGTTCTTC
abundance: -; j_gene: TRBJ2-3; v_gene: TRBV20-1; d_gene: -; CDR3aa: CSASVSRFTDTQYF; CDR3nt: TGCAGTGCTAGTGTTTCCAGATTCACAGATACGCAGTATTTT
abundance: once; j_gene: TRBJ1-3; v_gene: TRBV9; d_gene: -; CDR3aa: CASSVATGRNTIYF; CDR3nt: TGTGCCAGCAGCGTAGCTACAGGAAGAAACACCATATATTTT
abundance: -; j_gene: TRBJ2-1; v_gene: TRBV4-1; d_gene: -; CDR3aa: CASSLSYGSYNEQFF; CDR3nt: TGCGCCAGCAGCCTTAGTTATGGCTCCTACAATGAGCAGTTCTTC
abundance: -; j_gene: TRBJ2-2; v_gene: TRBV5-1; d_gene: -; CDR3aa: CASSLDTGNTGELFF; CDR3nt: TGCGCCAGCAGCTTGGATACAGGAAACACCGGGGAGCTGTTTTTT
abundance: -; j_gene: TRBJ2-7; v_gene: TRBV27; d_gene: TRBD1; CDR3aa: CASSPMTGQGPYEQYF; CDR3nt: TGTGCCAGCAGTCCAATGACGGGACAGGGCCCCTACGAGCAGTACTTC
abundance: once; j_gene: TRBJ1-1; v_gene: TRBV11-3; d_gene: -; CDR3aa: CASSLGQAYEAFF; CDR3nt: TGTGCCAGCAGCTTAGGACAGGCGTACGAAGCTTTCTTT
abundance: -; j_gene: TRBJ2-7; v_gene: TRBV5-4; d_gene: -; CDR3aa: CASSLGASGTGLEEQYF; CDR3nt: TGTGCCAGCAGCTTGGGAGCGAGCGGGACAGGTTTAGAAGAGCAGTACTTC
abundance: once; j_gene: TRBJ2-2; v_gene: TRBV5-8; d_gene: TRBD2; CDR3aa: CASSKPGLAGRTGELFF; CDR3nt: TGTGCCAGCAGCAAACCGGGACTAGCGGGAAGAACGGGGGAGCTGTTTTTT
abundance: once; j_gene: TRBJ1-1; v_gene: TRBV2; d_gene: -; CDR3aa: CASSQERQVNTEAFF; CDR3nt: TGTGCCAGCAGTCAGGAGAGACAGGTGAACACTGAAGCTTTCTTT
abundance: -; j_gene: TRBJ2-2; v_gene: TRBV7-7; d_gene: TRBD1; CDR3aa: CASSLGTGTNTGELFF; CDR3nt: TGTGCTAGCAGCTTAGGGACAGGCACGAACACCGGGGAGCTGTTTTTT
abundance: once; j_gene: TRBJ1-2; v_gene: TRBV4-1; d_gene: TRBD1; CDR3aa: CASSQAGQVGYGYTF; CDR3nt: TGCGCCAGCAGCCAGGCGGGACAGGTGGGATATGGCTACACCTTC
abundance: -; j_gene: TRBJ2-1; v_gene: TRBV28; d_gene: TRBD2; CDR3aa: CASSQTSGTYNEQFF; CDR3nt: TGTGCCAGCAGCCAGACTAGCGGGACCTACAATGAGCAGTTCTTC